This entry lists 16 T cell receptor beta chains sequenced from one sample in a study of human T cells and chemical hapten exposure. Via MiXCR, TCRdb re-called the 5' RACE reads, giving one row per CDR3 protein. The sample lists 150,000 or so distinct CDR3 sequences, 3.5% to 5% occurring once. It was from unfractionated whole blood that total RNA was extracted. The receptors derive from a female donor in good health.

The table lists this clonotype with many counts. The CDR3, as DNA: TGTGCCTGGCGGGACTCCCCCACTGAAGCTTTCTTT. It is translated as CAWRDSPTEAFF. The chain employs TRBV30 and TRBJ1-1, with D tentatively TRBD1 (5 bases). The CDR3 runs 12 residues. Trimming took 5 bases from V and 4 from J, leaving 11 bases between them. CDR1 GTSNPN and CDR2 SVGIG come from the germline V gene (reference sequence).

This clonotype has a count of ten or more. The chain joins TRBV10-3 to TRBJ1-2; TRBD1 matches 7 bases. The V gene end was trimmed by 6 bases and the J gene end by 0 bases; junction bases not matched to a gene: 4. Germline values: CDR1 ENHRY, CDR2 SYGVKD. There are 14 residues in the CDR3. In DNA form, the CDR3 reads TGTGCCATCAGGCGGGACAGAGCTAACTATGGCTACACCTTC. Translating gives CAIRRDRANYGYTF.

At least ten counts were recorded for this clonotype. The rearrangement links TRBV2 to TRBJ1-4, with unresolved D. Germline V gene data show CDR1 as SNHLY and CDR2 as FYNNEI. The V and J ends lost 8 bases and 6 bases respectively, with 13 bases between them. This CDR3 is built from 13 residues. CDR3 amino acids: CASSVRSDEKLFF. DNA for the CDR3: TGTGCCAGCTCCGTCAGATCAGATGAAAAACTGTTTTTT.

This clonotype has at least ten counts. V gene TRBV5-1 combines with J gene TRBJ2-3, with TRBD2 matching over 9 bases. The trim removed 0 bases at V and 2 bases at J, leaving 4 bases unmatched. The V gene's germline CDR1 is SGHRS and CDR2 YFSETQ. This CDR3 comprises 16 residues. The CDR3 sequence: CASSLGTSGLTDTQYF. DNA of the CDR3: TGCGCCAGCAGCTTGGGCACTAGCGGGCTCACAGATACGCAGTATTTT.

This clonotype was seen many times. The chain links TRBV5-1 to TRBJ2-3; maybe TRBD2 (6 bases). V was pared by 4 bases and J by 3 bases, with 15 bases between. The CDR3 has 15 residues. Germline loops: CDR1 SGHRS, CDR2 YFSETQ. The CDR3 reads CASSPVGDWTDTQYF. The DNA for the CDR3 is TGCGCCAGCAGCCCCGTCGGGGACTGGACAGATACGCAGTATTTT.

This clonotype has a count of ten or more. CDR3 bases: TGTGCCAGCAGTCCAGGGGCAAGGGAGCAGTTCTTC. This codes for CASSPGAREQFF. The chain employs TRBV6-2 or TRBV6-3 and TRBJ2-1; tentatively, D is TRBD1 (6 bases). Trimming left V 5 bases short and J 10 bases short, with 12 bases between. The germline V gene has CDR1 MNHEY and CDR2 SVGEGT. This CDR3 spans 12 amino acids.

The V call is TRBV18, the J call TRBJ2-6; D may be TRBD1 (6 bases). Trimming left V 3 bases short and J 1 base short, with 13 bases between. CDR3 size: 17 residues. Germline V CDR1 and CDR2: KGHSH, LQKENI. CDR3 in amino acids: CASSPQGIWSGANVLTF. For the CDR3, the DNA is TGTGCCAGCTCACCGCAGGGGATTTGGTCTGGGGCCAACGTCCTGACTTTC.

This clonotype appeared many times. The chain links TRBV15 to TRBJ2-1; 10 bases agree with TRBD2. This CDR3 has 16 residues. Germline values: CDR1 LNHNV, CDR2 YYDKDF (reference sequence). V lost 3 bases and J lost 6; bases outside the gene matches: 8. CDR3 residues: CATSSVSGGATNEQFF. The DNA for the CDR3 is TGTGCCACCAGCAGTGTAAGCGGGGGGGCCACCAATGAGCAGTTCTTC.

The chain is built from TRBV5-1 and TRBJ2-5; D perhaps matches TRBD2 (6 bases). V lost 4 bases and J 2 bases, leaving 18 bases between the germline ends. This CDR3 comprises 16 residues. Per germline, CDR1 SGHRS and CDR2 YFSETQ. Written as DNA, the CDR3 is TGCGCCAGCAGCCCCCGACTAGAATCGGCTCAAGAGACCCAGTACTTC. Protein: CASSPRLESAQETQYF.

This clonotype has at least ten counts. The CDR3 sequence is CASSSGAKETQYF. DNA of the CDR3: TGTGCCAGCAGCTCCGGTGCCAAAGAGACCCAGTACTTC. The chain joins TRBV11-3 to TRBJ2-5; D is uncertain. Germline lookup yields CDR1 SGHNT and CDR2 YENEEA. V lost 4 bases and J lost 3, with 9 bases in between. CDR3 size: 13 residues. The full variable domain, its missing parts supplied by reference TRBV11-3 and TRBJ2-5, is EAGVVQSPRYKIIEKKQPVAFWCNPISGHNTLYWYLQNLGQGPELLIRYENEEAVDDSQLPKDRFSAERLKGVDSTLKIQPAELGDSAVYLCASSSGAKETQYFGPGTRLLVL.

The rearrangement links TRBV7-9 to TRBJ2-1; 11 bases agree with TRBD1. Per the germline V gene, CDR1 is SEHNR and CDR2 is FQNEAQ (reference sequence). The CDR3 has 17 residues. The V and J ends lost 0 bases and 7 bases, in that order; junction bases with no gene match: 8. CDR3 DNA sequence: TGTGCCAGCAGCTTAGCCTGGATGGGGACAGGGGGTAATGAGCAGTTCTTC. Residues: CASSLAWMGTGGNEQFF. Variable domain in full (rest from reference TRBV7-9 and TRBJ2-1): DTGVSQNPRHKITKRGQNVTFRCDPISEHNRLYWYRQTLGQGPEFLTYFQNEAQLEKSRLLSDRFSAERPKGSFSTLEIQRTEQGDSAMYLCASSLAWMGTGGNEQFFGPGTRLTVL.

This clonotype was observed many times. The rearrangement joins TRBV12-3 or TRBV12-4 to TRBJ2-3; D is unclear. The CDR3 totals 15 residues. The V end lost 2 bases, the J end lost 0 bases, and 9 bases lay between the germline ends. CDR3 DNA sequence: TGTGCCAGCAGTTTAAAGGGAAGGAGCACAGATACGCAGTATTTT. This sequence encodes CASSLKGRSTDTQYF.

The J gene is TRBJ2-3, the V gene TRBV11-3; D not resolved. Trimming took 3 bases from V and 2 from J, leaving 9 bases between them. This CDR3 contains 14 residues. The germline gives CDR1 SGHNT, CDR2 YENEEA. The CDR3 reads CASSLGTVTDTQYF. The CDR3 DNA reads as TGTGCCAGCAGCTTGGGAACAGTCACAGATACGCAGTATTTT.

This clonotype appeared many times. Because the CDR3's place on the DNA is in doubt, the DNA is left out and the CDR3 is given as listed by TCRdb. The chain uses TRBV7-5 and TRBJ2-6; the table's D call, TRBD1, has no DNA check behind it. TRBV7-5 counts as a pseudogene. The CDR3 is 21 residues long, counting both termini. CDR3 sequence reads: CISVSEAGSGTAKSGANVLTF.

This clonotype was detected many times. V gene TRBV12-3 or TRBV12-4 combines with J gene TRBJ2-5; 8 bases map to TRBD2. This CDR3 contains 13 residues. With V trimmed by 2 bases and J by 9 bases, 5 bases remained unmatched. CDR3 in DNA: TGTGCCAGCAGTTTAATTGCGGGGGGAGCCCAGTACTTC. Amino acid sequence: CASSLIAGGAQYF.

This clonotype was counted ten times or more. J is TRBJ1-1 and V is TRBV13, with D maybe TRBD1 (6 bases). The CDR3 extends over 14 amino acids. Germline V gene sequence: CDR1 PRHDT, CDR2 FYEKMQ (reference sequence). Trimming took 6 bases from V and 3 from J, leaving 14 bases between them. The DNA of the CDR3 is TGTGCCAGCAGGCTTGGGGGGCTCTACACTGAAGCTTTCTTT. It codes for CASRLGGLYTEAFF. The variable domain in full, with the rest retrieved from reference TRBV13 and TRBJ1-1, is AAGVIQSPRHLIKEKRETATLKCYPIPRHDTVYWYQQGPGQDPQFLISFYEKMQSDKGSIPDRFSAQQFSDYHSELNMSSLELGDSALYFCASRLGGLYTEAFFGQGTRLTVV.